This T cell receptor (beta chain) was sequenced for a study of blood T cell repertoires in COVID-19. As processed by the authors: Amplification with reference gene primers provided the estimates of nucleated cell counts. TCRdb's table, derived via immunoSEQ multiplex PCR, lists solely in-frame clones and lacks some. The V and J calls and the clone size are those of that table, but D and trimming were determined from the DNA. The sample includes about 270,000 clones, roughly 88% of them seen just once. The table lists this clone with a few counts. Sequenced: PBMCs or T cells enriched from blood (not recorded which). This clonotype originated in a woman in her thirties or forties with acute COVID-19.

The DNA for the CDR3 is TGTGCCATCATAGGGACAGGGAGTACTGAAGCTTTCTTT. It specifies CAIIGTGSTEAFF. J is TRBJ1-1 and V is TRBV10-3, with 9 bases lining up with TRBD1. This CDR3 spans 13 amino acids. The junction had 5 bases not matched to a gene; V was cut back by 7 bases and J by 5 bases. Germline V CDR1 and CDR2: ENHRY, SYGVKD.